The next 5 T cell receptor beta chains were all read from a single sample in a study of low-dose radiotherapy and immunotherapy resistance in tumors. Time point noted: after trial treatment. The treatment was: LDRT plus nivolumab, ipilimumab, low-dose cyclophosphamide and aspirin (RACIN trial). Gene-specific TRAV and TRBV primers were used for first-strand cDNA, covering alpha and beta chains. PCR amplification of the TCRs was performed with Phusion for 20 PCR cycles, and it relied on a constant-region primer together with a V-primer adapter. TCRdb fed the reads into MiXCR, producing one record per CDR3 protein. This repertoire shows 40,000 or so distinct CDR3 sequences, 25% to 30% found once; its top ten account for around a tenth. The starting material was PBMCs, obtained after low-dose radiotherapy plus immunotherapy. The receptors derive from a male donor with prostate cancer.

Points on this clonotype: A far larger clone is only one base removed, so a read error is likely. V and J are TRBV5-1 and TRBJ2-1; 7 nucleotides match TRBD2. V was clipped by 0 bases and J by 10 bases; unmatched bases: 7. The CDR3 runs to 14 residues. From germline, CDR1 is SGHRS and CDR2 YFSETQ. CDR3 protein: CASSLDTSVYEQFF. The CDR3 DNA reads as TGCGCCAGCAGCTTGGATACTAGCGTCTACGAGCAGTTCTTC.

This clonotype was recorded at least ten times. V is TRBV4-1 and J is TRBJ2-3, with a tentative D call TRBD1 (6 bases). V dropped 0 bases and J dropped 4 bases, with 17 bases sitting between them. Germline lookup yields CDR1 MGHRA and CDR2 YSYEKL. CDR3 size: 17 residues. CDR3 protein: CASSQDGGQGFSDTQYF. CDR3 bases: TGCGCCAGCAGCCAAGACGGAGGTCAGGGGTTCTCAGATACGCAGTATTTT.

This clonotype has ten or more counts. The chain links TRBV27 to TRBJ2-7; D is possibly TRBD2 (5 bases). V dropped 5 bases and J dropped 3 bases, with 14 bases sitting between them. Germline-derived CDR1 and CDR2 are MNHEY and SMNVEV (reference sequence). The CDR3 is made up of 14 amino acids. CDR3 coding DNA: TGTGCCAGCAGTCCTCAAGGACTCTACTACGAGCAGTACTTC. Protein sequence: CASSPQGLYYEQYF.

On this clonotype: A read error is likely here: a far larger clone is one base away. In nucleotides, the CDR3 is TGCAGTGCTAGGGAACTAGCGGGGGATGGCAATGAGCAGTACTTC. This codes for CSARELAGDGNEQYF. V usage is TRBV20-1 and J usage is TRBJ2-7, with TRBD2 matching over 11 bases. In germline, CDR1 is DFQATT, CDR2 SNEGSKA (reference sequence). This CDR3 has 15 amino acids. V lost 3 bases to trimming and J lost 7 bases; unmatched junction nucleotides: 11.

This clonotype occurred a few times. The J gene is TRBJ1-5, the V gene TRBV5-1; no reliable D call. This CDR3 is built from 13 residues. Germline values: CDR1 SGHRS, CDR2 YFSETQ. V lost 3 bases and J lost 4, with 8 bases in between. CDR3 bases: TGCGCCAGCAGCTGGTCGGGGAATCAGCCCCAGCATTTT. It translates to CASSWSGNQPQHF.